This TCR beta chain emerged from a study of cytomegalovirus exposure and HLA in healthy donors. Whole-study results and caveats: The classifier reportedly diagnosed cytomegalovirus status with high specificity and sensitivity.

The protocol was immunoSEQ multiplex PCR, while the TCRdb copy is restricted to in-frame clones and leaves out a portion. The data contain about 120,000 clones, roughly 89% of them seen just once; the ten biggest clones take up 1% to 1.4%. To note about this clone: The antigen is not known.

The CDR3 has 14 amino acids. Trimming shortened V by 4 bases and J by 2 bases, and 9 bases separated the two germline ends. Germline V CDR1 and CDR2: SGHVS, FQNEAQ. This chain joins TRBV7-8 and TRBJ2-4; no firm D call. This clonotype was sampled from a woman younger than 35 in good health and CMV-seronegative. The sequencing sample was made of PBMCs. The CDR3 sequence is CASSSGRTKNIQYF. CDR3 nucleotides: TGTGCCAGCAGCTCCGGCAGGACCAAAAACATTCAGTACTTC. Drawing the rest from reference TRBV7-8 and TRBJ2-4, the complete variable domain is GAGVSQSPRYKVAKRGQDVALRCDPISGHVSLFWYQQALGQGPEFLTYFQNEAQLDKSGLPSDRFFAERPEGSVSTLKIQRTQQEDSAVYLCASSSGRTKNIQYFGAGTRLSVL.